One TCR beta chain is described in this entry. What it binds is unknown. This entry belongs to a study of T cell responses to AZD1222 COVID-19 vaccine. Overall study results and limits: The breadth and depth of Spike-specific TCRs increased once two AZD1222 doses had been given. Distributed over spike, vaccine-associated CD4 TCRs predominated at 160-218 and 743-854. Among those given AZD1222, only five or six were seropositive at baseline. The donors showed a predominance of white British ancestry and of females, with possible underestimation of clonal diversity.

The repertoire was sequenced with immunoSEQ multiplex PCR; TCRdb's copy has only in-frame clones and lacks some. The sample gives about 66,000 clones, 75% to 95% of which show up once; 6.3% is in the top ten. Trimming took 5 bases from V and 5 from J, leaving 16 bases between them. CDR3 size: 14 residues. Germline V gene data show CDR1 as SGHTA and CDR2 as FQGNSA. This TCR came from an adult who received the MenACWY meningococcal vaccine as a control. The sample here was peripheral blood, taken 28 days after the second dose of the MenACWY control vaccine. The chain carries TRBV7-2 and TRBJ2-7, with a weak D call TRBD2 (6 bases). CDR3: CASSPSGVQNEQYF. The CDR3, as DNA: TGTGCCAGCAGCCCCTCGGGGGTACAAAACGAGCAGTACTTC.